These 24 T cell receptor beta chains share one sample of origin, sequenced in a study of vaccination and CD4 T cells after COVID-19. Described treatment: roughly 10-day PBMC culture with coronavirus spike peptide pools or control peptides (ViraFEST assay). The Oncomine TCR Beta short-read assay sequenced DNA from cultured CD4+ T cells. Each CDR3 protein gets one entry after TCRdb re-called the PCR reads with MiXCR. The table includes about 15,000 distinct CDR3 sequences, about three quarters detected once. Their target antigens are unknown. Sequenced sample: CD4+ T cells from blood, cultured in vitro. The receptors were gathered from a human donor who had recovered from COVID-19.

This rearrangement joins TRBV2 to TRBJ1-5; TRBD1 matches 8 bases. In germline, CDR1 is SNHLY, CDR2 FYNNEI. CDR3 length: 14 residues. The V and J ends lost 7 bases and 2 bases, in that order; junction bases with no gene match: 4. The CDR3 bases are TGTGCCAGCACGGCAGGGGGCGGCAATCAGCCCCAGCATTTT. Encoded protein: CASTAGGGNQPQHF.

V and J are TRBV27 and TRBJ1-2; D unclear. Germline V gene lookup returns CDR1 MNHEY and CDR2 SMNVEV (reference sequence). The CDR3 has 14 residues. The germline V and J ends were trimmed by 6 bases and 7 bases, with 18 bases remaining between them. CDR3 amino acids: CASRTVAANFGYTF. CDR3 sequence (DNA): TGTGCCAGCAGGACGGTGGCAGCAAATTTTGGCTACACCTTC.

The chain's CDR3 is CASSYSMEFTQYF. The CDR3 DNA reads as TGTGCCAGCAGTTACTCGATGGAGTTTACGCAGTATTTT. The chain combines TRBV6-2 or TRBV6-3 with TRBJ2-3; no definite D call. Trimming cost V 0 bases and J 8 bases, with 9 bases left between them. Germline lookup yields CDR1 MNHEY and CDR2 SVGEGT. This CDR3 spans 13 amino acids.

For the CDR3, the DNA is TGTGCCACCAGCAGAGATCCGGGACAGGGGTGGGGCTACACCTTC. Protein: CATSRDPGQGWGYTF. The chain links TRBV15 to TRBJ1-2; 10 bases align to TRBD1. The CDR3 totals 15 residues. Germline loops: CDR1 LNHNV, CDR2 YYDKDF (reference sequence). J lost 8 bases, V lost 0 bases, and 6 bases had no gene match.

The V and J genes are TRBV20-1 and TRBJ1-2; no definite D call. The V end lost 3 bases, the J end lost 8 bases, and 16 bases lay between the germline ends. Germline lookup yields CDR1 DFQATT and CDR2 SNEGSKA (reference sequence). The CDR3 is 13 amino acids. The CDR3 sequence: CSASIGSRVGYTF. The CDR3 DNA reads as TGCAGTGCTAGTATAGGGAGTCGGGTAGGCTACACCTTC.

The chain is built from TRBV6-1 and TRBJ2-3; the D gene is possibly TRBD2 (7 bases). The V gene lost 7 bases and the J gene lost 2 bases, with 19 bases spanning the gap. The V gene's germline CDR1 is MNHNS and CDR2 SASEGT. This CDR3 is 16 amino acids long. CDR3 loop: CASKPRGGRFTDTQYF. The CDR3 bases are TGTGCCAGCAAGCCCAGGGGCGGGAGATTCACAGATACGCAGTATTTT.

J is TRBJ1-1 and V is TRBV7-2; D call uncertain. Germline V CDR1 and CDR2: SGHTA, FQGNSA. V shed 4 bases and J shed 5 bases, with 17 bases lying between them. The CDR3 spans 15 residues. CDR3 in amino acids: CASSSGGGVGTEAFF. The CDR3 DNA reads as TGTGCCAGCAGCTCGGGTGGTGGGGTCGGAACTGAAGCTTTCTTT.

This clonotype was seen only a few times. The chain combines TRBV6-1 with TRBJ1-6; D is undetermined. The CDR3 contains 14 residues. Trimming pared 5 bases from V and 9 bases from J, leaving 14 bases between. Germline-derived CDR1 and CDR2 are MNHNS and SASEGT. CDR3 region: CASSIGLGVSPLHF. The CDR3 DNA follows: TGTGCCAGCAGTATAGGACTGGGAGTTTCACCCCTCCACTTT.

By share of the sample, this clonotype is medium-sized. The chain carries TRBV20-1 and TRBJ1-2, with D maybe TRBD1 (5 bases). Germline values: CDR1 DFQATT, CDR2 SNEGSKA (reference sequence). The V and J ends lost 6 bases and 7 bases respectively, with 21 bases between them. This CDR3 comprises 14 residues. This CDR3 reads CSATGAAPSFGYTF. CDR3 DNA: TGCAGTGCCACTGGGGCGGCCCCCTCGTTTGGCTACACCTTC.

This clonotype has only a few counts. V gene TRBV20-1 combines with J gene TRBJ1-1; TRBD1 matches at 7 bases. Germline loops: CDR1 DFQATT, CDR2 SNEGSKA (reference sequence). With V trimmed by 2 bases and J by 0 bases, 9 bases remained unmatched. The CDR3 runs to 16 residues. The CDR3 is CSARLGQTPLNTEAFF. As DNA, the CDR3 is TGCAGTGCTAGACTGGGACAGACCCCATTGAACACTGAAGCTTTCTTT.

This rearrangement joins TRBV7-2 to TRBJ1-5; 9 nucleotides agree with TRBD1. Looked up from germline, CDR1 is SGHTA and CDR2 is FQGNSA. The junction had 4 bases not matched to a gene; V was cut back by 6 bases and J by 4 bases. The CDR3 runs 14 residues. The CDR3 bases are TGTGCCAGCAGGTCCGGGACAGGGAATCAGCCCCAGCATTTT. Translated, it gives CASRSGTGNQPQHF.

V usage is TRBV15 and J usage is TRBJ1-6; no clear D. The germline V gene encodes CDR1 LNHNV and CDR2 YYDKDF (reference sequence). This CDR3 has 15 residues. V was shortened by 0 bases and J by 13 bases, with 16 bases between the two germline ends. The CDR3 DNA reads as TGTGCCACCAGCAGAGAGAAGGCAGCCTACGACCCCCTCCACTTT. This gives the protein CATSREKAAYDPLHF.

CDR3 protein: CAWNHMGSQPQHF. The CDR3 bases are TGTGCCTGGAACCACATGGGTAGTCAGCCCCAGCATTTT. This sequence joins TRBV30 and TRBJ1-5; D is undetermined. The CDR3 is 13 residues long. V was shortened by 4 bases and J by 6 bases, with 13 bases between the two germline ends. Germline V gene sequence: CDR1 GTSNPN, CDR2 SVGIG (reference sequence). Supplemented by reference TRBV30 and TRBJ1-5, the full variable domain reads SQTIHQWPATLVQPVGSPLSLECTVEGTSNPNLYWYRQAAGRGLQLLFYSVGIGQISSEVPQNLSASRPQDRQFILSSKKLLLSDSGFYLCAWNHMGSQPQHFGDGTRLSIL.

The rearrangement joins TRBV11-2 to TRBJ1-5; D not resolved. Trimming stripped 5 bases from V and 5 bases from J, with 10 bases between. Germline loops: CDR1 SGHAT, CDR2 FQNNGV. This CDR3 has 13 residues. DNA of the CDR3: TGTGCCAGCAGCCGGACGGACTATCAGCCCCAGCATTTT. This translates into CASSRTDYQPQHF.

The chain has TRBV27 and TRBJ1-6, with 8 bases identical to TRBD1. Germline trimming cut 7 bases from V and 9 bases from J; bases unmatched to any gene: 11. The CDR3 is made up of 15 amino acids. Germline V gives CDR1 MNHEY, CDR2 SMNVEV (reference sequence). The CDR3 region is CASTPGDRGASPLHF. The CDR3 nucleotides are TGTGCCAGCACCCCCGGCGACAGGGGCGCTTCACCCCTCCACTTT.

This chain connects TRBV5-4 to TRBJ1-1, with no clear D. This CDR3 has 14 residues. Trimming removed 1 base from V and 1 base from J, with 8 bases in between. The germline V gene has CDR1 SGHNT and CDR2 YYREEE (reference sequence). This chain's CDR3 is CASSLRESNTEAFF. CDR3 nucleotides: TGTGCCAGCAGCTTGAGGGAGTCGAACACTGAAGCTTTCTTT.

The chain couples TRBV20-1 to TRBJ1-1, with a possible D match to TRBD1 (5 bases). This CDR3 contains 14 residues. Per the germline V gene, CDR1 is DFQATT and CDR2 is SNEGSKA (reference sequence). V was shortened by 1 base and J by 7 bases, with 16 bases between the two germline ends. In DNA form, the CDR3 reads TGCAGTGCTAGAGGCGGGGGAAGGTCCCTTGAAGCTTTCTTT. Translating it yields CSARGGGRSLEAFF.

The chain's CDR3 is CASSLVGAWGSQPQHF. The CDR3 DNA reads as TGTGCCAGCAGCTTAGTGGGGGCCTGGGGGAGTCAGCCCCAGCATTTT. This rearrangement joins TRBV7-9 to TRBJ1-5; maybe TRBD1 (6 bases). Deletions cut 1 base from V and 6 bases from J, with 16 bases between. The V gene's germline CDR1 is SEHNR and CDR2 FQNEAQ (reference sequence). The CDR3 is 16 amino acids.

The rearrangement uses TRBV15 and TRBJ1-1, with D tentatively TRBD1 (6 bases). Trimming shortened V by 0 bases and J by 9 bases, and 11 bases separated the two germline ends. The germline V gene encodes CDR1 LNHNV and CDR2 YYDKDF (reference sequence). The CDR3 is 13 residues long. CDR3 bases: TGTGCCACCAGCAGAGATAGGGGGGAGAAAGCTTTCTTT. It yields the protein CATSRDRGEKAFF.

In DNA, the CDR3 is TGCAGTGCTAGAGTCCAGACAGGGGCTCACTACGAGCAGTACTTC. As protein: CSARVQTGAHYEQYF. J is TRBJ2-7 and V is TRBV20-1; 8 bases match TRBD1. Per germline, CDR1 DFQATT and CDR2 SNEGSKA (reference sequence). The CDR3 sequence is 15 residues long. Trimming cost V 1 base and J 3 bases; bases outside gene matches: 8.

The chain couples TRBV11-2 to TRBJ1-2; D uncertain. The CDR3 is made up of 12 amino acids. Germline V gives CDR1 SGHAT, CDR2 FQNNGV. Between the trimmed V and J ends, which lost 5 bases and 9 bases, there was a span of 13 bases. In DNA, the CDR3 is TGTGCCAGCAGCATAAACACGTTGAGCTACACCTTC. This codes for CASSINTLSYTF. Supplemented by reference TRBV11-2 and TRBJ1-2, the full variable domain reads EAGVAQSPRYKIIEKRQSVAFWCNPISGHATLYWYQQILGQGPKLLIQFQNNGVVDDSQLPKDRFSAERLKGVDSTLKIQPAKLEDSAVYLCASSINTLSYTFGSGTRLTVV.

In this sample, this clonotype turned up a few times. The gene calls are TRBV6-1 and TRBJ2-3; the D gene could be TRBD1 or TRBD2 (5 bases each). The CDR3 covers 15 residues. Germline loops: CDR1 MNHNS, CDR2 SASEGT. Deletions cut 8 bases from V and 4 bases from J, with 19 bases between. CDR3 nucleotide sequence: TGTGCCAGCCCCCCGGGGCTGGGGCTCCCAGATACGCAGTATTTT. Translating it yields CASPPGLGLPDTQYF.

This chain uses TRBV14 with TRBJ1-2, with no clear D. The germline V and J ends were trimmed by 4 bases and 8 bases, with 23 bases remaining between them. The CDR3 runs to 16 residues. The germline CDR1 and CDR2 sequences are SGHDN and FVKESK. CDR3 sequence reads: CASSPQYAYRGGGYTF. The CDR3 DNA reads as TGTGCCAGCAGCCCTCAATACGCTTACAGAGGTGGCGGCTACACCTTC.

Here the CDR3 reads CSARVLGTSVSTDTQYF. Here the CDR3 DNA reads TGCAGTGCTAGAGTTTTGGGGACTAGCGTTAGCACAGATACGCAGTATTTT. This chain uses TRBV20-1 with TRBJ2-3, with 10 nucleotides matching TRBD2. CDR1 and CDR2 from the germline V gene are DFQATT and SNEGSKA (reference sequence). Trimming took 1 base from V and 0 from J; bases not matched to a gene: 7. The length of the CDR3 is 17 residues.